This entry describes one TCR beta chain. No antigen is known for it. It has no much larger one-base neighbor in the sample; base qualities were not kept. The CDR3 regions of human TCRbeta chains were analyzed by immunosequencing. In the original analysis: TCRs in the repertoires were matched against a reference library of SARS-CoV-2-specific TCRs that had been generated with the MIRA antigen-specificity platform. Breadth was defined as the fraction of unique TCRs that were SARS-CoV-2-associated. Depth was defined as the fraction of total T cells that were SARS-CoV-2-associated. Using the MIRA data, every spike-specific TCR was mapped to the spike region that the TCR reacted to and assigned to either a CD4 or a CD8 class. Log10-transformed breadth and depth values were compared by one-way ANOVA with Sidak's multiple comparisons tests. TCRdb limited this immuneACCESS table to in-frame rearrangements with V and J called. A share of clones is missing; checked studies link under half to unresolved V genes, and the rest is unexplained. V and J calls and clone size are as listed in that table; D and trimming were resolved from the DNA. This sample comprises some 130,000 clones, over 85% of them detected only once. Around 6.5% of the sample goes to the ten largest clones.

In the paper's terms, the time point label means: about 28 days (+/-7) after the second vaccine dose. AZD1222 recipients with second doses at about 4 weeks or about 12 weeks were pooled, because spike-specific TCR depth and breadth did not differ between schedules. The vaccinee samples were drawn from two UK trials, COV001 and COV002, one of which was a single-blind randomized controlled phase 2/3 trial testing AZD1222 (ChAdOx1 nCoV-19) in healthy adults. For TCRbeta chain sequencing, PBMC samples from trial participants were taken at day 0 and at day 28 after the second dose. The data are from a study of T cell responses to AZD1222 COVID-19 vaccine (dated by TCRdb to the early 2020s). About the full investigation: A total of 233 trial participants underwent TCR sequencing, of whom 207 received two doses of AZD1222 and roughly 25 received two doses of the MenACWY control vaccine. Trial participants were enrolled into age subgroups of 18-55, 56-69 and 70-plus years, which contained approximately 150, 30 and 60 TCR-sequenced participants, respectively.

General study outcomes and caveats: Conclusions about previously exposed vaccinees are limited, since just 5 or 6 AZD1222 recipients were seropositive for SARS-CoV-2 at baseline. Vaccine-associated CD4 TCRs spanned the whole spike protein, with dominant responses in regions 160-218 and 743-854. After two AZD1222 doses, both the breadth and the depth of spike-specific TCRs were significantly higher than at day 0 and than in MenACWY recipients. Participants were mostly white British, with more females than males. The authors suggested clonal diversity may have been underestimated. Because no day 14 peak-response samples were available, the repertoires could be characterized only after the peak T cell response. Epitopes outside the regions mutated in the B.1.351 and B.1.1.7 variants were reportedly recognized by nearly half of the unique spike-specific TCRs. In the small 56-69-year group, the increase in depth fell short of significance, most likely because of low power.

As encoded in the germline V gene, CDR1 is SGHDT while CDR2 is YYEEEE. Measured from the cysteine to the phenylalanine, the CDR3 is 16 residues long. The kept DNA is CDR3 alone, 48 bases in frame from the first base. Trimming removed 2 bases from V and 3 bases from J, leaving 12 bases between the germline ends. The sequence links TRBV5-6 to TRBJ1-6, with TRBD1 perhaps the D gene, on 6 matching bases. This TCR was sampled from an adult who received the AZD1222 COVID-19 vaccine. The material sequenced was peripheral blood, taken 28 days after the second AZD1222 dose. The CDR3 in this case is CASSFYGTLYNSPLHF. The nucleotides read TGTGCCAGCAGCTTCTACGGGACACTCTATAATTCACCCCTCCACTTT.